The sequence of this T cell receptor (beta chain) was determined in a study of PD-1 blockade in classical Hodgkin lymphoma. Findings of the study overall: Lower baseline TCR diversity was reported for newly diagnosed patients than for healthy donors.

Some clones are missing from TCRdb's copy, which holds only in-frame ones; the method was immunoSEQ multiplex PCR. Counted here are more than 90,000 clones, roughly 80% occurring once; the ten biggest clones make up under 20%. Every patient relapsed after autologous stem cell transplantation, and brentuximab vedotin exposure varied. Patients' outcomes at their best amounted to complete response, partial response or progressive disease. Remarks on this clone: The target antigen is unknown.

V lost 7 bases and J lost 0, with 12 bases in between. CDR3 length: 14 residues. CDR1 is MNHEY, CDR2 SVGAGI, per germline. This sequence was found in a human donor with classical Hodgkin lymphoma. Sequencing used peripheral blood mononuclear cells (PBMCs), obtained before the second cycle of nivolumab. The chain has TRBV6-5 and TRBJ2-5, with a possible D match to TRBD2 (6 bases). DNA of the CDR3: TGTGCCAGCATCCCCGGAGGGGACCAAGAGACCCAGTACTTC. Amino acids: CASIPGGDQETQYF.